This T cell receptor beta chain comes out of a study of T cells in Graves' hyperthyroidism and ophthalmopathy (dated by TCRdb to between 2018 and 2021). Regarding the study in general: TCR V-J signatures able to tell the groups apart were searched for in a discovery cohort of 90 to 100 patients, of whom more than 40 had Graves' ophthalmopathy and 57 had stable Graves' hyperthyroidism. The paper reports TCR Vbeta CDR3 sequencing of over 130 peripheral blood samples: around 45 ophthalmopathy, fewer than 80 hyperthyroidism and approximately 17 progressor patients. In addition, the study compared T-cell repertoires in thyroid tissue and in blood from five to seven Graves' hyperthyroidism patients. Following sampling, methimazole starting at 30 mg daily was given to hyperthyroidism patients, and high-dose intravenous methylprednisolone was given to ophthalmopathy patients. For training and testing, the 100 or so patients in the discovery cohort were randomly divided in a 7:3 ratio. Prospective prediction of ophthalmopathy was tested in an independent validation cohort of fewer than 20 hyperthyroidism patients and approximately 17 patients who later progressed to ophthalmopathy.

What the study reported, not specific to this receptor: Blood samples also contained most of the expanded thyroid clonotypes (frequency above 0.001), which suggests that blood repertoires may reflect thyroid immune responses. Sample size was not statistically predetermined, and investigators were not blinded to group allocation. In cross-validation, a model built on a 13 V-J signature told ophthalmopathy apart from stable hyperthyroidism with approximately 90% sensitivity and around 83% specificity, and in testing the same model reached 80%/75%. In validation, progression to ophthalmopathy was predicted by the model with around 71% sensitivity and 72.22% specificity, a median of approximately 6.5 months before onset.

Graves' hyperthyroidism was defined as stable when no progression to ophthalmopathy occurred over 18 months of follow-up. Hyperthyroidism patients were newly diagnosed, with disease duration under 2 months, and aged 18 to 65 years. The study excluded patients with uncontrolled infections, other autoimmune diseases, pregnancy or lactation. Diagnoses were based on clinical symptoms, serum thyroxine and TRAb, thyroid ultrasound and orbital computed tomography. Total RNA was extracted with Trizol reagent, and quality was checked on an Agilent 2100 Bioanalyzer. The TCR beta CDR3 regions were amplified from the RNA transcripts. The TCR CDR3 was subjected to a first round of RT-PCR using the HTBI primer set and the Qiagen OneStep RT-PCR kit. The libraries were constructed in a second round of multiplex PCR and then size-selected and purified. Sequencing of the libraries was done on an Illumina HiSeq2000 using paired-end 100 bp reads. From the authors' description of their analysis: Raw data were processed with SOAPnuke, discarding reads with adapters, uncalled bases, mean Phred below 15, or no exact constant-primer or identifier match. High-quality paired reads were merged with COPE v1.2.5, and unique nucleotide sequences were defined as clonotypes. Clonotypes were aligned to IMGT TRBV, TRBD and TRBJ reference segments using MiTCR v1.1. Only V-J combinations with frequency above 0.0001, covering roughly 99% of repertoires, were analysed. A TCS score was defined as the ratio between F50 (clonal expansion) and ExV (chaos), using BLOSUM62-based TCRdist between CDR3 peptides within each V-J. Welch's t-statistics and random forest reduced 514 V-J features to about 12, which were used in a naive Bayes classifier (R e1071). The raw public data were reprocessed by TCRdb itself: fastp quality trimming at Q25, MiXCR clonotype calling, in-frame beta chains only. Rows merge per CDR3 protein into single entries with the most common DNA and genes. The V and J calls and clone size come from TCRdb's table, not from the authors' own analysis. This sample is represented by 560,000 or so distinct CDR3 sequences; roughly 50% of them were singletons. The ten largest clones take up nearly 8.5% of the sample.

This clonotype was recorded a few times. The antigen it binds to is not known. No base quality information exists; no much larger clone differs at one position. Via the germline V gene (reference sequence), CDR1 is SEHNR and CDR2 FQNEAQ. From the cysteine through the phenylalanine, the CDR3 covers 15 amino acids. Left in the record is the CDR3 DNA by itself, 45 bases read in frame from the first base. V sheds 4 bases and J sheds 0 bases, leaving 12 bases between their ends. Sequencing was performed on peripheral blood or thyroid tissue (not recorded which). The chain is made from TRBV7-9 and TRBJ1-1; the D gene identity is not certain. The receptor comes from a woman between 18 and 30 years old with Graves' hyperthyroidism. Donor details come from another sample of the same person, matched by shared clones. The CDR3 reads CASSWIYIMNTEAFF. The DNA is TGTGCCAGCAGCTGGATTTACATCATGAACACTGAAGCTTTCTTT.